What follows are 4 T cell receptor beta chains derived from one specimen sequenced in a study of read filtering for tumor transcriptome and immune sequencing. This library used about 400 ng RNA and molecular barcoded adaptors spanning alpha/delta and beta/gamma chains. TCRdb analysed the reads with MiXCR anew, one entry per CDR3 protein. The sample contains around 31,000 distinct CDR3 sequences, approximately 17% of which appear only once. Sample: a population of CD138-negative cells sorted from bone marrow. The origin of the receptors is a donor aged 40 or over with multiple myeloma.

This clonotype was observed many times. The chain links TRBV29-1 to TRBJ1-4; no clear D gene. Germline CDR1 reads SQVTM; CDR2 reads ANQGSEA. Trimming took off 4 bases at V and 0 bases at J, with 12 bases between the two ends. The CDR3 contains 15 residues. CDR3 sequence reads: CSVGAAGATNEKLFF. The CDR3 DNA follows: TGCAGCGTTGGGGCAGCGGGAGCAACTAATGAAAAACTGTTTTTT.

This clonotype was found many times. The chain has TRBV10-2 and TRBJ1-6; D perhaps matches TRBD1 (5 bases). The CDR3 has 15 residues. The germline gives CDR1 WSHSY, CDR2 SAAADI. The V and J ends lost 0 bases and 8 bases respectively, with 11 bases between them. The CDR3 nucleotides are TGCGCCAGCAGTGAGTCAGGCAGAGGGGATTCACCCCTCCACTTT. Residues: CASSESGRGDSPLHF.

This clonotype was seen repeatedly, ten times or more. The rearrangement links TRBV28 to TRBJ2-5; D perhaps matches TRBD2 (7 bases). The V end was cut by 3 bases, the J end by 6 bases, with 20 bases between. Germline V lookup: CDR1 MDHEN, CDR2 SYDVKM. CDR3 length: 16 amino acids. CDR3: CASSFLTSSQGKTQYF. In nucleotides, the CDR3 is TGTGCCAGCAGTTTCCTGACTAGCTCCCAGGGGAAGACCCAGTACTTC. The full variable domain, its missing parts supplied by reference TRBV28 and TRBJ2-5, is DVKVTQSSRYLVKRTGEKVFLECVQDMDHENMFWYRQDPGLGLRLIYFSYDVKMKEKGDIPEGYSVSREKKERFSLILESASTNQTSMYLCASSFLTSSQGKTQYFGPGTRLLVL.

Concerning this clonotype itself: Being one base from a much bigger clone, this may be a read error. The V and J genes are TRBV11-2 and TRBJ2-5; D is unclear. This CDR3 spans 13 amino acids. Per germline, CDR1 SGHAT and CDR2 FQNNGV. With 5 bases removed from V and 2 bases from J, the gap between germline ends came to 9 bases. The CDR3 DNA reads as TGTGCCAGCAGCGGGGTCATGCAAGAGACCCAGTACTTC. The encoded protein is CASSGVMQETQYF.